Listed below are T cell receptor beta chains from one sample, sequenced in a study of cytomegalovirus exposure and HLA in healthy donors. Repertoires were generated with immunoSEQ multiplex PCR, while TCRdb's copy carries only in-frame clones and drops some. Here the sample spans some 200,000 clones, roughly four fifths being singletons. Sequenced: PBMCs. The receptors stem from a woman aged 18-29 years in good health and CMV-seronegative. The CDR3 runs from the conserved cysteine through the conserved F or W. The order of the fields is J gene, clone size, D gene, V gene, CDR3 DNA, CDR3 protein. The D gene is left open where the match is weak. The size of a clone is reported for some rows only, either as once, few or many, or as a class for expanded clones.

J: TRBJ2-7; size: .; D: TRBD2; V: TRBV18; DNA: TGTGCCAGCTCGCTTCAGACTAGCAACTACGAGCAGTACTTC; CDR3: CASSLQTSNYEQYF
J: TRBJ2-7; size: .; D: TRBD2; V: TRBV9; DNA: TGTGCCAGCAGCGTTGTCCCGGGACTAGCGGCTTCTTACGAGCAGTACTTC; CDR3: CASSVVPGLAASYEQYF
J: TRBJ2-1; size: .; D: TRBD2; V: TRBV5-1; DNA: TGCGCCAGCAGCTTAGGACTAGCCCTTTACAATGAGCAGTTCTTC; CDR3: CASSLGLALYNEQFF
J: TRBJ2-1; size: .; D: TRBD2; V: TRBV5-1; DNA: TGCGCCAGCAGCTTGCTAGCGGGGGGGCCTAATGAGCAGTTCTTC; CDR3: CASSLLAGGPNEQFF
J: TRBJ1-5; size: few; D: .; V: TRBV27; DNA: TGTGCCTGTTCCCCCCAGGGAGGACAGCCCCAGCATTTT; CDR3: CACSPQGGQPQHF
J: TRBJ2-5; size: .; D: TRBD1; V: TRBV9; DNA: TGTGCCAGCAGCCTGGACAGGGTTGAGACCCAGTACTTC; CDR3: CASSLDRVETQYF
J: TRBJ2-5; size: .; D: TRBD2; V: TRBV5-1; DNA: TGCGCCAGCAGCTTCGGGACTAGCGGGGGACTCCAAGAGACCCAGTACTTC; CDR3: CASSFGTSGGLQETQYF
J: TRBJ2-6; size: few; D: .; V: TRBV6-6; DNA: TGTGCCAGCAGTTACTCGGCAGTCTCTGGGGCCAACGTCCTGACTTTC; CDR3: CASSYSAVSGANVLTF
J: TRBJ1-1; size: .; D: .; V: TRBV20-1; DNA: TGCAGTGCTAGTCGAGTCACTGAAGCTTTCTTT; CDR3: CSASRVTEAFF
J: TRBJ2-5; size: .; D: TRBD1; V: TRBV19; DNA: TGTGCCAGTAGGGGGGACAGGGGAGAGACCCAGTACTTC; CDR3: CASRGDRGETQYF
J: TRBJ1-6; size: .; D: TRBD1; V: TRBV7-2; DNA: TGTGCCAGCAGCACTGGGACAGGGGACTCACCCCTCCACTTT; CDR3: CASSTGTGDSPLHF
J: TRBJ2-2; size: .; D: TRBD2; V: TRBV18; DNA: TGTGCCAGCTCACCACTAGCGGGCACCGGGGAGCTGTTTTTT; CDR3: CASSPLAGTGELFF
J: TRBJ2-1; size: .; D: TRBD2; V: TRBV6-5; DNA: TGTGCCAGCAGTTACTCGAGCGGGGGCAGTTACAATGAGCAGTTCTTC; CDR3: CASSYSSGGSYNEQFF
J: TRBJ2-7; size: .; D: .; V: TRBV19; DNA: TGTGCCAGCAGCCAGGATCGATTGGGTCCCTACGAGCAGTACTTC; CDR3: CASSQDRLGPYEQYF
J: TRBJ1-5; size: .; D: TRBD1; V: TRBV6-6; DNA: TGTGCCAGCAGGGACAGGGATCAGCCCCAGCATTTT; CDR3: CASRDRDQPQHF
J: TRBJ1-4; size: .; D: TRBD1; V: TRBV29-1; DNA: TGCAGCGTTCAGCAGGGGGCGGGTGAAAAACTGTTTTTT; CDR3: CSVQQGAGEKLFF
J: TRBJ2-2; size: .; D: TRBD2; V: TRBV9; DNA: TGTGCCAGCAGCCTAGGGACTAGCGGGAGGGCCGGGGAGCTGTTTTTT; CDR3: CASSLGTSGRAGELFF
J: TRBJ1-1; size: .; D: TRBD1; V: TRBV7-8; DNA: TGTGCCAGCAGCTTAGACTTAACAGGGGAGGCTTTCTTT; CDR3: CASSLDLTGEAFF
J: TRBJ2-1; size: .; D: TRBD2; V: TRBV29-1; DNA: TGCAGCGTTAGACTAGCGGGGAACAATGAGCAGTTCTTC; CDR3: CSVRLAGNNEQFF
J: TRBJ2-5; size: .; D: .; V: TRBV5-1; DNA: TGCGCCAGCAGCTGGAGGGACAGACAAGAGACCCAGTACTTC; CDR3: CASSWRDRQETQYF
J: TRBJ2-1; size: .; D: .; V: TRBV10-3; DNA: TGTGCCATCAGTTCAGCGGTCCAAAGGGATGAGCAGTTCTTC; CDR3: CAISSAVQRDEQFF
J: TRBJ2-2; size: .; D: TRBD1; V: TRBV6-5; DNA: TGTGCCAGCAGTCGGACAGGGGAAACCGGGGAGCTGTTTTTT; CDR3: CASSRTGETGELFF
J: TRBJ1-5; size: .; D: TRBD1; V: TRBV6-1; DNA: TGTGCCAGCAGTGTACAGGGGGCCGGCAGGCGCAATCAGCCCCAGCATTTT; CDR3: CASSVQGAGRRNQPQHF
J: TRBJ2-2; size: once; D: .; V: TRBV27; DNA: TGTGCCAGCAGTTTATCGGTAGCGGCGAACACCGGGGAGCTGTTTTTT; CDR3: CASSLSVAANTGELFF
J: TRBJ2-5; size: .; D: .; V: TRBV19; DNA: TGTGCCAGTAGTATAGAGGGCCAGGGGTTGGGAGAGACCCAGTACTTC; CDR3: CASSIEGQGLGETQYF
J: TRBJ2-1; size: .; D: .; V: TRBV7-2; DNA: TGTGCCAGCAGCTTAGGCGGATTGACCTCCTTCTCCTACAATGAGCAGTTCTTC; CDR3: CASSLGGLTSFSYNEQFF
J: TRBJ1-1; size: .; D: .; V: TRBV19; DNA: TGTGCCAGTAGTATGGGCCACGAGAACACTGAAGCTTTCTTT; CDR3: CASSMGHENTEAFF
J: TRBJ2-5; size: .; D: TRBD1; V: TRBV11-2; DNA: TGTGCCAGCAGCTTAGGGACAGGGAAAGAGACCCAGTACTTC; CDR3: CASSLGTGKETQYF
J: TRBJ1-3; size: .; D: .; V: TRBV5-6; DNA: TGTGCCAACAGCTTGGAACAGGAAAACACCATATATTTT; CDR3: CANSLEQENTIYF
J: TRBJ1-1; size: .; D: .; V: TRBV19; DNA: TGTGCCAGTAGTATTCGGACAGCCAACACTGAAGCTTTCTTT; CDR3: CASSIRTANTEAFF
J: TRBJ1-2; size: .; D: TRBD1; V: TRBV11-2; DNA: TGTGCCAGCAGCTCCTACAGGGGTCGGGGCTATGGCTACACCTTC; CDR3: CASSSYRGRGYGYTF
J: TRBJ2-7; size: .; D: .; V: TRBV19; DNA: TGTGCCAGTAGTATAGGCAGGGGTGACGAGCAGTACTTC; CDR3: CASSIGRGDEQYF
J: TRBJ1-5; size: .; D: TRBD1; V: TRBV28; DNA: TGTGCCAGCAGTGAACAGGGGAGCAATCAGCCCCAGCATTTT; CDR3: CASSEQGSNQPQHF
J: TRBJ2-7; size: .; D: TRBD2; V: TRBV28; DNA: TGTGCCAGCAGCCGGGTGGCGGGAGGGTACGAGCAGTACTTC; CDR3: CASSRVAGGYEQYF
J: TRBJ2-5; size: .; D: TRBD1; V: TRBV6-1; DNA: TGTGCCAGCAGCCCGGGGACAGGGCAAGAGACCCAGTACTTC; CDR3: CASSPGTGQETQYF
J: TRBJ1-1; size: once; D: .; V: TRBV2; DNA: TGTGCCAGCAGTGAGTTGAGGGTGAACACTGAAGCTTTCTTT; CDR3: CASSELRVNTEAFF